Each of the 12 T cell receptor beta chains below was sequenced from the same sample in a study of blood T cell repertoires in COVID-19. Produced via immunoSEQ multiplex PCR; TCRdb's table is partial and in-frame only. The sample lists under 150,000 clones; 79% were seen once. Sequencing was performed on peripheral blood. These receptors were taken from a man aged 45-65 years with active or convalescent COVID-19.

J is TRBJ2-7 and V is TRBV19, with D perhaps matching TRBD1 (6 bases). Trimming cost V 6 bases and J 6 bases, with 9 bases left between them. This CDR3 spans 11 amino acids. Germline CDR1 and CDR2: LNHDA and SQIVND (reference sequence). As DNA, the CDR3 is TGTGCCAGTAGGGGGGCAGCCGAGCAGTACTTC. This codes for CASRGAAEQYF.

V gene TRBV10-3 combines with J gene TRBJ1-5; 11 bases align to TRBD1. The CDR3 is 16 residues long. Trimming took 3 bases from V and 5 from J; bases not matched to a gene: 6. Germline V CDR1 and CDR2: ENHRY, SYGVKD. The CDR3 reads CAISEGGQGAHQPQHF. The CDR3 region has the DNA TGTGCCATCAGTGAAGGAGGACAGGGGGCCCATCAGCCCCAGCATTTT.

The chain uses TRBV7-9 and TRBJ2-7, with 7 nucleotides matching TRBD2. Germline CDR1 reads SEHNR; CDR2 reads FQNEAQ (reference sequence). The CDR3 spans 16 residues. Trimming at V came to 2 bases and at J to 0 bases, leaving 7 bases not matched to a gene. The CDR3 reads CASSLNGLVSSYEQYF. Written as DNA, the CDR3 is TGTGCCAGCAGCTTAAACGGACTAGTCTCCTCCTACGAGCAGTACTTC. Filled out from reference TRBV7-9 and TRBJ2-7, the complete variable domain reads DTGVSQNPRHKITKRGQNVTFRCDPISEHNRLYWYRQTLGQGPEFLTYFQNEAQLEKSRLLSDRFSAERPKGSFSTLEIQRTEQGDSAMYLCASSLNGLVSSYEQYFGPGTRLTVT.

The V call is TRBV10-2, the J call TRBJ1-1; D remains ambiguous. Trimming took 4 bases from V and 0 from J, leaving 21 bases between them. The germline V gene encodes CDR1 WSHSY and CDR2 SAAADI. The length of the CDR3 is 18 residues. The CDR3 region has the DNA TGCGCCAGCAGTGTCTCGGGTGCCAGCCGGATCATGAACACTGAAGCTTTCTTT. Amino acid sequence: CASSVSGASRIMNTEAFF.

This chain connects TRBV10-2 to TRBJ2-5; D possibly corresponds to TRBD2 (5 bases). Germline CDR1 reads WSHSY; CDR2 reads SAAADI. V was trimmed by 5 bases and J by 11 bases, leaving 27 bases between them. CDR3 length: 16 amino acids. This CDR3 is CASSTTSGGWGGGQYF. The DNA of the CDR3 is TGCGCCAGCAGTACTACTTCAGGCGGATGGGGTGGCGGGCAGTACTTC.

The chain couples TRBV6-5 to TRBJ2-3, with 11 bases fitting TRBD2. Germline V CDR1 and CDR2: MNHEY, SVGAGI. The CDR3 has 15 residues. V trimming: 5 bases; J trimming: 3 bases; junction bases outside the gene matches: 4. The CDR3 region has the DNA TGTGCCAGCAGTACTAGCGGGAGAACTACAGATACGCAGTATTTT. Residues: CASSTSGRTTDTQYF.

The chain carries TRBV24-1 and TRBJ2-1; TRBD2 agrees at 13 bases. CDR1 is KGHDR and CDR2 is SFDVKD in the germline V gene. This CDR3 contains 16 residues. V dropped 6 bases and J dropped 7; count of bases not matched to a gene: 8. For the CDR3, the DNA is TGTGCCACCAGTTCCTTAGGACTAGCGGGAGAGAATGAGCAGTTCTTC. Protein sequence: CATSSLGLAGENEQFF.

The V and J genes are TRBV13 and TRBJ2-3; tentatively, D is TRBD1 (5 bases). The V and J ends lost 5 bases and 2 bases respectively, with 17 bases between them. This CDR3 has 16 amino acids. CDR1 and CDR2 (germline): PRHDT, FYEKMQ (reference sequence). CDR3 protein: CASSQSVTDYTDTQYF. The CDR3 region has the DNA TGTGCCAGCAGCCAAAGCGTGACAGATTACACAGATACGCAGTATTTT.

The V call is TRBV28, the J call TRBJ2-1, with TRBD2 matching 8 bases. Germline assignment: CDR1 MDHEN and CDR2 SYDVKM. The CDR3 runs to 15 residues. Germline trimming cut 8 bases from V and 5 bases from J; bases unmatched to any gene: 11. In DNA, the CDR3 is TGTGCCAGCCACATCTCGGGAGGGCCCCACAATGAGCAGTTCTTC. It yields the protein CASHISGGPHNEQFF.

This chain links TRBV6-2 or TRBV6-3 with TRBJ2-1; 12 nucleotides match TRBD2. CDR3 length equals 16 residues. V lost 1 base and J lost 5; bases outside the gene matches: 3. Germline V gene sequence: CDR1 MNHEY, CDR2 SVGEGT. The CDR3 DNA is TGTGCCAGCAGTTACTTGACTAGCGGGAGAGACAATGAGCAGTTCTTC. It is translated as CASSYLTSGRDNEQFF.

V usage is TRBV28 and J usage is TRBJ2-5; 12 bases align to TRBD2. This CDR3 region has 15 residues. Trimming removed 6 bases from V and 5 bases from J; junction bases left unmatched: 7. Germline V gene lookup returns CDR1 MDHEN and CDR2 SYDVKM. The CDR3, as DNA: TGTGCCAGCAGCCGGGGACTAGCGGGTACGGAGACCCAGTACTTC. Its translation: CASSRGLAGTETQYF.

The rearrangement links TRBV29-1 to TRBJ2-7, with 9 bases aligning to TRBD1. Germline assignment: CDR1 SQVTM and CDR2 ANQGSEA. V trimming: 4 bases; J trimming: 3 bases; junction bases outside the gene matches: 4. CDR3 length: 13 residues. CDR3 nucleotides: TGCAGCGTTGCCGGGACAGGGTACTACGAGCAGTACTTC. The encoded protein is CSVAGTGYYEQYF.